This TCR beta chain was observed in a study of identical twins. Points from the study as a whole: The conclusions drew on cross-sectional statistical analysis instead of tracking the same donors. Analyses of zero insertions could, in part, be confounded by invariant MAIT and iNKT cells.

After template switching added a universal primer site, the resulting cDNA carried unique molecular identifiers. TCRdb redid the calling of the 5' RACE reads with MiXCR, one entry per CDR3 protein. The sample carries about 200,000 distinct CDR3 sequences, under 8.5% recorded once. Concerning this clonotype itself: Its specificity is not known.

Germline lookup yields CDR1 LGHNA and CDR2 YSLEER. The CDR3 is 16 residues long. V shed 0 bases and J shed 1 base, with 10 bases lying between them. The sample also formed part of further work on T cells expressing NK-cell markers. That paper states: NKG2C+ dominant clonotypes from more than 5 donors made up about 1.0-7.5% of CD8+ T cells.

Sequencing was carried out using CD8+ T cells sorted from blood. The chain is built from TRBV4-3 and TRBJ2-1; D gene ambiguous. The receptor comes from a woman younger than 30 in good health. CDR3 sequence: CASSQDEAGSYNEQFF. CDR3 sequence (DNA): TGCGCCAGCAGCCAAGATGAAGCAGGTTCCTACAATGAGCAGTTCTTC.